Shown below are 24 T cell receptor beta chains from a single sample sequenced in a study of OX40 agonist ivuxolimab in advanced cancers. Assay used: immunoSEQ multiplex PCR; TCRdb lists only in-frame clones, some missing. The sample carries 20,000 to 25,000 clones, more than 75% recorded once. The sequenced sample was CD4+ or CD8+ T cells sorted from blood, obtained in a trial of the OX40 agonist ivuxolimab. All receptors derive from an adult with an advanced solid tumor such as melanoma, head and neck, liver or kidney cancer.

This chain joins TRBV2 and TRBJ2-7; D possibly corresponds to TRBD1 (6 bases). The CDR3 extends over 12 amino acids. Trimming removed 6 bases at V and 5 bases at J, with 11 bases between. Germline V gene lookup returns CDR1 SNHLY and CDR2 FYNNEI. The CDR3 spells CASSSTGNEQYF. In DNA, the CDR3 is TGTGCCAGCAGCTCGACAGGAAACGAGCAGTACTTC.

Only a few counts were recorded for this clone. The rearrangement joins TRBV6-1 to TRBJ1-1; no reliable D call. The CDR3 sequence is 13 residues long. The V end lost 0 bases, the J end lost 0 bases, and 2 bases lay between the germline ends. Looked up from germline, CDR1 is MNHNS and CDR2 is SASEGT. The CDR3 DNA is TGTGCCAGCAGTGAAGCCCTGAACACTGAAGCTTTCTTT. This encodes CASSEALNTEAFF.

The chain uses TRBV7-8 and TRBJ2-5, with 8 positions matching TRBD2. Germline CDR1 reads SGHVS; CDR2 reads FQNEAQ. V dropped 6 bases and J dropped 5; count of bases not matched to a gene: 11. The CDR3 is 15 residues long. The CDR3 protein is CASRVIGGAAETQYF. The CDR3 coding sequence is TGTGCCAGCAGGGTCATCGGGGGGGCCGCTGAGACCCAGTACTTC.

About this clone itself: Other DNA sequences in this specimen translate into the identical CDR3. The chain combines TRBV6-5 with TRBJ2-2; D gene ambiguous. V was clipped by 6 bases and J by 5 bases, with 4 bases between them. The germline V gene has CDR1 MNHEY and CDR2 SVGAGI. The CDR3 is 11 amino acids. The CDR3 here is CASSSTGELFF. The CDR3 DNA follows: TGTGCCAGCAGCTCAACCGGGGAGCTGTTTTTT.

The J gene is TRBJ2-2, the V gene TRBV9; no definite D call. V shed 0 bases and J shed 4 bases, with 1 base lying between them. CDR1 is SGDLS and CDR2 is YYNGEE in the germline V gene. This CDR3 is 12 amino acids long. CDR3 DNA sequence: TGTGCCAGCAGCGTAGGCACCGGGGAGCTGTTTTTT. Its translation: CASSVGTGELFF.

V and J are TRBV27 and TRBJ2-4; TRBD1 might be the D (6 bases). With 8 bases removed from V and 3 bases from J, the gap between germline ends came to 8 bases. From germline, CDR1 is MNHEY and CDR2 SMNVEV (reference sequence). CDR3 size: 12 residues. The CDR3 bases are TGTGCCAGCCAGGGGCTCAAAAACATTCAGTACTTC. Translating it yields CASQGLKNIQYF.

V and J are TRBV20-1 and TRBJ1-5; D gene ambiguous. V lost 1 base and J 11 bases, leaving 9 bases between the germline ends. The length of the CDR3 is 11 residues. CDR1 DFQATT and CDR2 SNEGSKA come from the germline V gene (reference sequence). The CDR3 is CSARVPGAQHF. The CDR3 DNA reads TGCAGTGCTAGAGTCCCGGGCGCCCAGCATTTT.

This clone has just one count. The CDR3 region has the DNA TGTGCCAGCAGCCACCCGGGGGGGCTTGATACGCAGTATTTT. As protein: CASSHPGGLDTQYF. The chain combines TRBV4-2 with TRBJ2-3, with TRBD2 identical over 8 bases. The J segment lost 6 bases and the V segment lost 3 bases, leaving 5 bases of the junction unmatched. The CDR3 loop spans 14 amino acids. From germline, CDR1 is LGHNA and CDR2 YNFKEQ.

This chain joins TRBV14 and TRBJ2-7; 11 bases agree with TRBD1. This CDR3 contains 15 residues. The trim removed 4 bases at V and 3 bases at J, leaving 5 bases unmatched. CDR1 is SGHDN and CDR2 is FVKESK in the germline V gene. CDR3 DNA sequence: TGTGCCAGCAGCCTAGGGACAGGGGGGATCTACGAGCAGTACTTC. Translation: CASSLGTGGIYEQYF.

The chain employs TRBV7-3 and TRBJ2-1, with a possible D match to TRBD2 (6 bases). Looked up from germline, CDR1 is SGHTA and CDR2 is FQGTGA. There are 16 residues in the CDR3. V was clipped by 2 bases and J by 4 bases, with 15 bases between them. The CDR3 loop reads CASSLRRGATYNEQFF. The CDR3 nucleotides are TGTGCCAGCAGCTTACGGCGCGGGGCCACGTACAATGAGCAGTTCTTC. Full variable domain (outside the CDR3, taken from reference TRBV7-3 and TRBJ2-1): GAGVSQTPSNKVTEKGKYVELRCDPISGHTALYWYRQSLGQGPEFLIYFQGTGAADDSGLPNDRFFAVRPEGSVSTLKIQRTERGDSAVYLCASSLRRGATYNEQFFGPGTRLTVL.

For the CDR3, the DNA is TGTGCCAGCAGCTTGGGTCCCGGGTCGGAAGCTTTCTTT. Amino acids: CASSLGPGSEAFF. The chain combines TRBV5-6 with TRBJ1-1; D uncertain. Trimming removed 0 bases from V and 8 bases from J, with 11 bases in between. The CDR3 is made up of 13 amino acids. CDR1 and CDR2 from the germline V gene are SGHDT and YYEEEE.

This clone has only one observation. V usage is TRBV19 and J usage is TRBJ2-2; D remains ambiguous. The CDR3 has 12 amino acids. Trimming stripped 7 bases from V and 7 bases from J, with 10 bases between. Germline V gene sequence: CDR1 LNHDA, CDR2 SQIVND (reference sequence). CDR3 nucleotides: TGTGCCAGTAAACGGGCAGTCGGGGAGCTGTTTTTT. Amino acid sequence: CASKRAVGELFF.

The genes are TRBV5-1 and TRBJ2-1, with D uncertain. The CDR3 loop spans 11 amino acids. Per germline, CDR1 SGHRS and CDR2 YFSETQ. V was shortened by 2 bases and J by 3 bases, with 0 bases between the two germline ends. The CDR3 DNA reads as TGCGCCAGCAGCTTCTACAATGAGCAGTTCTTC. Translated, it gives CASSFYNEQFF.

The V gene is TRBV19, the J gene TRBJ2-7; D ambiguous. The CDR3 runs to 11 residues. V lost 10 bases, J lost 0 bases, and 7 bases lay in between. Germline CDR1 LNHDA, CDR2 SQIVND (reference sequence). The CDR3 here is CATRVSYEQYF. The DNA for the CDR3 is TGTGCCACCCGGGTCTCCTACGAGCAGTACTTC. Based on the CDR3 plus reference TRBV19 and TRBJ2-7, the full variable domain is DGGITQSPKYLFRKEGQNVTLSCEQNLNHDAMYWYRQDPGQGLRLIYYSQIVNDFQKGDIAEGYSVSREKKESFPLTVTSAQKNPTAFYLCATRVSYEQYFGPGTRLTVT.

V is TRBV18 and J is TRBJ2-1, with D uncertain. The CDR3 has 13 amino acids. The V end lost 8 bases, the J end lost 1 base, and 9 bases lay between the germline ends. The germline gives CDR1 KGHSH, CDR2 LQKENI. The CDR3 DNA sequence: TGTGCCAGCCTAGGAGAGTCCTACAATGAGCAGTTCTTC. As protein: CASLGESYNEQFF. Full variable domain (remainder filled in from reference TRBV18 and TRBJ2-1): NAGVMQNPRHLVRRRGQEARLRCSPMKGHSHVYWYRQLPEEGLKFMVYLQKENIIDESGMPKERFSAEFPKEGPSILRIQQVVRGDSAAYFCASLGESYNEQFFGPGTRLTVL.

The V call is TRBV25-1, the J call TRBJ1-1; tentative D call: TRBD1 (5 bases). The CDR3 runs to 13 residues. V was clipped by 7 bases and J by 4 bases, with 13 bases between them. Germline V gene sequence: CDR1 MGHDK, CDR2 SYGVNS. The DNA of the CDR3 is TGTGCCAGCATCGCAGGGTGGAGCACTGAAGCTTTCTTT. It encodes CASIAGWSTEAFF.

The chain carries TRBV6-5 and TRBJ1-2, with TRBD1 identical over 7 bases. With 6 bases clipped from V and 6 bases from J, the junction kept 7 bases outside the gene matches. Germline values: CDR1 MNHEY, CDR2 SVGAGI. The CDR3 runs to 13 residues. The chain's CDR3 is CASSLQGWDGYTF. The CDR3 nucleotides read TGTGCCAGCAGCCTACAGGGGTGGGATGGCTACACCTTC.

J is TRBJ1-2 and V is TRBV5-1; tentatively, D is TRBD1 (6 bases). Between the trimmed V and J ends, which lost 1 base and 2 bases, there was a span of 21 bases. This CDR3 region has 18 residues. Germline V gene sequence: CDR1 SGHRS, CDR2 YFSETQ. CDR3: CASSLTQGAGAGNYGYTF. The CDR3 region has the DNA TGCGCCAGCAGCTTGACCCAAGGCGCGGGGGCAGGGAACTATGGCTACACCTTC.

V usage is TRBV11-2 and J usage is TRBJ1-1; D is unclear. The CDR3 covers 12 residues. Trimming shortened V by 4 bases and J by 1 base, and 4 bases separated the two germline ends. Germline CDR1 and CDR2: SGHAT and FQNNGV. CDR3 residues: CASSWRNTEAFF. CDR3 coding DNA: TGTGCCAGCAGCTGGCGGAACACTGAAGCTTTCTTT. The full variable domain, with the rest looked up from reference TRBV11-2 and TRBJ1-1, is EAGVAQSPRYKIIEKRQSVAFWCNPISGHATLYWYQQILGQGPKLLIQFQNNGVVDDSQLPKDRFSAERLKGVDSTLKIQPAKLEDSAVYLCASSWRNTEAFFGQGTRLTVV.

This chain joins TRBV30 and TRBJ1-1; D unresolved. Per germline, CDR1 GTSNPN and CDR2 SVGIG (reference sequence). The V end lost 5 bases, the J end lost 1 base, and 8 bases lay between the germline ends. This CDR3 has 12 amino acids. CDR3: CAWGPPNTEAFF. In DNA form, the CDR3 reads TGTGCCTGGGGACCGCCGAACACTGAAGCTTTCTTT.

The chain recombines TRBV27 with TRBJ2-1, with 12 bases fitting TRBD2. Trimming at V came to 3 bases and at J to 7 bases, leaving 4 bases not matched to a gene. Germline CDR1 MNHEY, CDR2 SMNVEV (reference sequence). The CDR3 extends over 15 amino acids. The CDR3 DNA sequence: TGTGCCAGCAGTTTCCGGACTAGCGGGACAAATGAGCAGTTCTTC. It codes for CASSFRTSGTNEQFF.

The V and J genes are TRBV2 and TRBJ2-7; 10 bases map to TRBD1. The trim removed 4 bases at V and 2 bases at J, leaving 5 bases unmatched. The germline CDR1 and CDR2 sequences are SNHLY and FYNNEI. The CDR3 is 15 residues long. This CDR3 is CASSVPGTGAYEQYF. The CDR3 DNA follows: TGTGCCAGCAGTGTACCCGGGACAGGGGCCTACGAGCAGTACTTC.

The chain carries TRBV11-3 and TRBJ1-1; D is unclear. V dropped 1 base and J dropped 5 bases, with 11 bases sitting between them. Germline-derived CDR1 and CDR2 are SGHNT and YENEEA. The CDR3 is 14 amino acids. The CDR3 region is CASSLAPPPTEAFF. The CDR3 DNA reads TGTGCCAGCAGCTTAGCCCCTCCCCCGACTGAAGCTTTCTTT.

The chain uses TRBV2 and TRBJ1-6; 8 bases are a match to TRBD1. After removal of 6 bases from V and 6 bases from J, the junction contained 7 bases not matched to a gene. The CDR3 spans 15 residues. Per the germline V gene, CDR1 is SNHLY and CDR2 is FYNNEI. CDR3 sequence: CASRGMTGANSPLHF. The DNA of the CDR3 is TGTGCCAGCAGAGGAATGACAGGGGCTAATTCACCCCTCCACTTT.